These 8 T cell receptor beta chains share one sample of origin, sequenced in a study of blood T cells in healthy people across ages. For the second PCR, which ran for roughly 7 to 11 cycles, a sample-barcoded 5' primer and a J-beta primer mix were used. In TCRdb, the 5' RACE reads were re-called with MiXCR into one record per CDR3 protein. Of about a million distinct CDR3 sequences listed, approximately 50% are singletons. Sequenced sample: blood. The receptors originated from a woman aged 55-75 years in good health.

This clonotype was counted only a few times. The rearrangement links TRBV6-2 or TRBV6-3 to TRBJ2-5; D possibly corresponds to TRBD1 (6 bases). The CDR3 is made up of 13 amino acids. Trimming took 7 bases from V and 4 from J, leaving 13 bases between them. From germline, CDR1 is MNHEY and CDR2 SVGEGT. CDR3 bases: TGTGCCAGCACCCCCAGGGGCGGAGAGACCCAGTACTTC. It translates to CASTPRGGETQYF.

This clonotype was picked up a small number of times. DNA for the CDR3: TGCGCCAGCAACCTACCCAGCAGGGACCATGGCTACACCTTC. Translation: CASNLPSRDHGYTF. V gene TRBV5-1 combines with J gene TRBJ1-2; D possibly corresponds to TRBD1 (5 bases). V lost 6 bases to trimming and J lost 6 bases, with 18 bases between them. The length of the CDR3 is 14 residues. Germline V gene data show CDR1 as SGHRS and CDR2 as YFSETQ.

The chain couples TRBV20-1 to TRBJ2-1, with TRBD1 matching over 11 bases. Looked up from germline, CDR1 is DFQATT and CDR2 is SNEGSKA (reference sequence). The CDR3 is 16 amino acids. After removal of 4 bases from V and 5 bases from J, the junction contained 10 bases not matched to a gene. The CDR3, as DNA: TGCAGTGCTACCCGTCCCGGGACAGGGGGAAACAATGAGCAGTTCTTC. Encoded protein: CSATRPGTGGNNEQFF.

The chain links TRBV12-3 or TRBV12-4 to TRBJ1-1; TRBD1 is a possible D gene (6 bases). The V and J ends lost 8 bases and 5 bases respectively, with 9 bases between them. The CDR3 sequence is 11 residues long. The CDR3 loop reads CASRGRTEAFF. CDR3 sequence (DNA): TGTGCCAGCCGGGGGCGGACTGAAGCTTTCTTT.

This chain connects TRBV6-5 to TRBJ1-2; TRBD1 is a possible D gene (5 bases). CDR1 MNHEY and CDR2 SVGAGI come from the germline V gene. The V end lost 2 bases, the J end lost 8 bases, and 18 bases lay between the germline ends. CDR3 size: 15 residues. The CDR3 sequence: CASSYTGRRAYGYTF. The CDR3 bases are TGTGCCAGCAGTTACACGGGACGCCGGGCATACGGCTACACCTTC.

The chain recombines TRBV20-1 with TRBJ2-1; D gene uncertain. CDR1 and CDR2 from the germline V gene are DFQATT and SNEGSKA (reference sequence). Trimming shortened V by 6 bases and J by 9 bases, and 18 bases separated the two germline ends. The length of the CDR3 is 13 residues. The CDR3 nucleotides are TGCAGTGCCCCCCAAAGACTGTTGCGTGAGCAGTTCTTC. This encodes CSAPQRLLREQFF.

This clonotype was seen only a few times. The V and J genes are TRBV28 and TRBJ2-3, with D possibly being TRBD1 (5 bases). CDR1 is MDHEN, CDR2 SYDVKM, per germline. V gave up 10 bases and J gave up 6 bases, with 14 bases separating them. The CDR3 has 12 residues. The CDR3 loop reads CATQGFWDTQYF. CDR3 DNA: TGTGCCACCCAGGGATTTTGGGATACGCAGTATTTT.

The chain joins TRBV4-3 to TRBJ2-3; D unclear. V was trimmed by 0 bases and J by 3 bases, leaving 10 bases between them. The germline CDR1 and CDR2 sequences are LGHNA and YSLEER. The CDR3 length is 15 residues. The CDR3 loop is CASSQERDRTDTQYF. The DNA for the CDR3 is TGCGCCAGCAGCCAAGAAAGGGATCGGACAGATACGCAGTATTTT.